This TCR beta chain was sequenced during a study of T cells in Graves' hyperthyroidism and ophthalmopathy. This CDR3 has 14 amino acids. CDR1 and CDR2 (germline): MNHEY, SVGEGT. V was trimmed by 5 bases and J by 6 bases, leaving 14 bases between them. Amplification yielded TCR beta CDR3 regions, with RNA transcripts as the source. A first-round RT-PCR of the TCR CDR3 used the HTBI primer set. TCRdb redid the calling of the multiplex PCR reads with MiXCR, one entry per CDR3 protein. The table lists 250,000 to 300,000 distinct CDR3 sequences, approximately 12% of them singletons, with almost 8% in the top ten. Lactation, pregnancy, other autoimmune disease or uncontrolled infection led to exclusion of patients. This clonotype has at least ten counts. What it binds is not known. Study-wide findings and caveats: Before onset, by a median of approximately 5.9 months, the model predicted ophthalmopathy. Among clonotypes expanded in thyroid above 0.001, most were also found in blood.

The clonotype was recovered from a woman aged 25 to 39 with Graves' hyperthyroidism that later progressed to Graves' ophthalmopathy. The sequenced material came from blood. The J gene is TRBJ2-1, the V gene TRBV6-2 or TRBV6-3; D not resolved. The DNA of the CDR3 is TGTGCCAGCAGTCGGGCTAGTTTGCCCAATGAGCAGTTCTTC. Residues: CASSRASLPNEQFF.